This T cell receptor (beta chain) was identified during a study of neurological immune-mediated disorders. Study outcomes and limitations: Whereas HTLV-1-associated myelopathy showed the most TCR clonal expansion, multiple sclerosis showed the least, with levels below those of healthy controls.

5'RACE with 10-nucleotide random UMIs generated the cDNA. TCRdb fed the 5' RACE reads into MiXCR, producing one record per CDR3 protein. Seen here are about 18,000 distinct CDR3 sequences, 3% to 3.5% observed once, and the top ten hold around 20%. Healthy controls were blood bank volunteers in Maryland, USA. About a million sorted CD4+ or CD8+ T cells made each library. This CDR3 has 18 amino acids. CDR1 is ENHRY, CDR2 SYGVKD, per germline. V lost 6 bases and J lost 1; bases outside the gene matches: 15. This clonotype was recorded many times. Antigen specificity is unknown. This TCR was sampled from a woman between 40 and 50 years old in good health. Sequences were obtained from CD8+ T cells from blood. The genes are TRBV10-3 and TRBJ1-1; the match to TRBD1 covers 9 bases. The CDR3: CAIRAPGQGAAGNTEAFF. CDR3 coding DNA: TGTGCCATCAGAGCCCCGGGACAGGGAGCGGCGGGGAACACTGAAGCTTTCTTT.